This entry concerns a single T cell receptor beta chain. Its antigen is currently unknown. Germline and junction disagree at one end, which may indicate a read error. This sample is drawn from a study of OX40 agonist ivuxolimab in advanced cancers. Notes on the study in general: Clonal expansion by week 6 occurred in CD4+ and CD8+ blood T cells (at 0.1 to 3.0 mg/kg). More expanded clones were seen, on average, in CD8+ T cells than in CD4+.

This CDR3 is built from 14 residues. Germline loops: CDR1 SGHRS, CDR2 YFSETQ. Profiling relied on immunoSEQ multiplex PCR, and the TCRdb table lists in-frame clones only, not all of them. The sample holds tens of thousands of clones, roughly 90% seen once. This clonotype originated in an adult with an advanced solid tumor such as melanoma, head and neck, liver or kidney cancer. The sample consisted of CD4+ or CD8+ T cells sorted from blood, taken in a trial of the OX40 agonist ivuxolimab. V and J are TRBV5-1 and TRBJ2-7; D is unresolved. The CDR3, as DNA: TGCGCCAGCAGCTTGGAAATCGGTTCCTCCGAGCAGTACTTC. Translated: CASSLEIGSSEQYF.